This TCR beta chain was observed in a study of blood T cell repertoires in COVID-19. Study-wide background: Acute and convalescent COVID-19 specimens originated in the United States, Italy and Spain. Sources were T cells, B-cell-depleted T cells, or PBMCs; the material itself was cDNA or gDNA.

Per the original data handling: Amplification of reference gene primers provided the estimated nucleated cell counts. The protocol was immunoSEQ multiplex PCR, while the TCRdb copy is restricted to in-frame clones and leaves out a portion. Clone size and the V and J calls come from that table; the DNA yielded D and trimming. This table holds about 120,000 clones, around 84% found once. Trimming took off 4 bases at V and 5 bases at J, with 18 bases between the two ends. CDR3 length equals 15 residues. The germline gives CDR1 SGHTS, CDR2 YDEGEE. The V and J genes are TRBV5-8 and TRBJ1-1, with D possibly being TRBD1 (6 bases). The TCR comes from a man aged 35-49 years with acute or convalescent COVID-19. The material sequenced was peripheral blood. In DNA, the CDR3 is TGTGCCAGCAGCCAATTAACAGGGAAGTTTACTGAAGCTTTCTTT. Its translation is CASSQLTGKFTEAFF.